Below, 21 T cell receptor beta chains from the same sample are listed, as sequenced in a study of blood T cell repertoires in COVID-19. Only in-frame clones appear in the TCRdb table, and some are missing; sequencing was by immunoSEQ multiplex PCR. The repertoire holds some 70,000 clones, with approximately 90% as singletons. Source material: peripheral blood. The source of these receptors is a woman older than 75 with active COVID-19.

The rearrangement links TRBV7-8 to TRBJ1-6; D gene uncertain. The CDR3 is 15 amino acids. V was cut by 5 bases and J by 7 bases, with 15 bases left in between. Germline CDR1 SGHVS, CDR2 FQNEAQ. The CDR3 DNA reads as TGTGCCAGCAGCCCCTCAGGACTCAGCAATTCACCCCTCCACTTT. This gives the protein CASSPSGLSNSPLHF.

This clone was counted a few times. For the CDR3, the DNA is TGCGCCAGCAGCCAAGAATGGAGCCTAGCGGGAGCAGATACGCAGTATTTT. It is translated as CASSQEWSLAGADTQYF. This sequence joins TRBV4-3 and TRBJ2-3; 10 bases are shared with TRBD2. The junction had 7 bases not matched to a gene; V was cut back by 0 bases and J by 4 bases. The CDR3 spans 17 residues. Germline-derived CDR1 and CDR2 are LGHNA and YSLEER.

The CDR3 region is CASSGQPGSGANVLTF. CDR3 DNA: TGTGCCAGCAGTGGACAGCCTGGCTCTGGGGCCAACGTCCTGACTTTC. The rearrangement joins TRBV28 to TRBJ2-6; perhaps TRBD1 as D (6 bases). The CDR3 has 16 amino acids. CDR1 and CDR2 (germline): MDHEN, SYDVKM. Trimming pared 5 bases from V and 0 bases from J, leaving 11 bases between.

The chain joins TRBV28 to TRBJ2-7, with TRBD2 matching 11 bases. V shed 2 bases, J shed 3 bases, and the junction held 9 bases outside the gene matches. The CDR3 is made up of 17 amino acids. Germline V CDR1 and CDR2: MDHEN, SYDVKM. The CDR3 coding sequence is TGTGCCAGCAGTTTACGTAGACTAGCGGGGTCCTACTACGAGCAGTACTTC. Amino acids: CASSLRRLAGSYYEQYF.

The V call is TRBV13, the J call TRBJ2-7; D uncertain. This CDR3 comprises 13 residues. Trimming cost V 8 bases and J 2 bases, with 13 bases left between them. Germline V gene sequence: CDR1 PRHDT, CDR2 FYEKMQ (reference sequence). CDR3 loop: CASGRVLTYEQYF. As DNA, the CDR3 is TGTGCCAGCGGCCGGGTCCTCACCTACGAGCAGTACTTC.

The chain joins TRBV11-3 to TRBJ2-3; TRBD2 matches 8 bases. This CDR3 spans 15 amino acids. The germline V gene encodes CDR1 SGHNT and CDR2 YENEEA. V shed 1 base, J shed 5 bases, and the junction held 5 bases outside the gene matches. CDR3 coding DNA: TGTGCCAGCAGCTTAGGAGGCCTAGCGGGAGATACGCAGTATTTT. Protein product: CASSLGGLAGDTQYF.

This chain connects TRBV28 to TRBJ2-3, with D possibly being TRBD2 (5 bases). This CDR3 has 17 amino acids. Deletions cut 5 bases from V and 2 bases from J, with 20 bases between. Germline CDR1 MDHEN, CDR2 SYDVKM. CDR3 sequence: CASSPLGSGYSTDTQYF. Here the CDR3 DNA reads TGTGCCAGCAGTCCCTTAGGCAGCGGATATTCCACAGATACGCAGTATTTT.

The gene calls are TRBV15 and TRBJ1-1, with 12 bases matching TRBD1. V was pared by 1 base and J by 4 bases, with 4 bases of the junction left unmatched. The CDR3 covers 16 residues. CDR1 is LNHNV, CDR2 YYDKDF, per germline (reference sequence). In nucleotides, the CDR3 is TGTGCCACCAGCAGAGGGGACAGGGGGCGAGGCACTGAAGCTTTCTTT. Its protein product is CATSRGDRGRGTEAFF.

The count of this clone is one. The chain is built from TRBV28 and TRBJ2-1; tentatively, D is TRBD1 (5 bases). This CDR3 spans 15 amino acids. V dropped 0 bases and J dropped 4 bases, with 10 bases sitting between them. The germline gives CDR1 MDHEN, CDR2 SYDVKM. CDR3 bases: TGTGCCAGCAGTTTATGGCAGGGATCTTACAATGAGCAGTTCTTC. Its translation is CASSLWQGSYNEQFF.

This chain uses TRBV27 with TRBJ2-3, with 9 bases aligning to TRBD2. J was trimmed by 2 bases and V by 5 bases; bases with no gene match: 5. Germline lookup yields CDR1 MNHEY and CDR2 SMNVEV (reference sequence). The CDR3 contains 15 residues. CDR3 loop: CASSKGLAITDTQYF. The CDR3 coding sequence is TGTGCCAGCAGTAAAGGACTAGCGATCACAGATACGCAGTATTTT.

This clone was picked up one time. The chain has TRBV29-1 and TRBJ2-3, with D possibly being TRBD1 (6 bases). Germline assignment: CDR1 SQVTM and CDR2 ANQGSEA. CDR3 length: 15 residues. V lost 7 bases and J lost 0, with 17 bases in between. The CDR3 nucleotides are TGCAGCGCCCGTAGGGACACAGCTAGCACAGATACGCAGTATTTT. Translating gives CSARRDTASTDTQYF.

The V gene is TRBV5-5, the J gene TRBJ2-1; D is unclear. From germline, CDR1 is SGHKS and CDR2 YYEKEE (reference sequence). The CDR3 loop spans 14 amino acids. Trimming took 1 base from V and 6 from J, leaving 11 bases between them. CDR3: CASSLNSIPNEQFF. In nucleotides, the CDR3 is TGTGCCAGCAGCTTGAACAGTATTCCCAATGAGCAGTTCTTC.

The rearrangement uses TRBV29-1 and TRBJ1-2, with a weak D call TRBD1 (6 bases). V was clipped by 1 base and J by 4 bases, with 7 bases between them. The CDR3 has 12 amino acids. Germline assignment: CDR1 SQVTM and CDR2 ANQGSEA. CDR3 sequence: CSVEGTAYGYTF. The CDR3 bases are TGCAGCGTTGAAGGGACAGCCTATGGCTACACCTTC.

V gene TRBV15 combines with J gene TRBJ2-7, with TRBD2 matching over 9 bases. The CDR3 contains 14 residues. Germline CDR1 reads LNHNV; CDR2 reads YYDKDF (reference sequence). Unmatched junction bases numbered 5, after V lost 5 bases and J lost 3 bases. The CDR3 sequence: CATSPRTSVYEQYF. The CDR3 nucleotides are TGTGCCACCAGCCCTAGGACTAGCGTCTACGAGCAGTACTTC. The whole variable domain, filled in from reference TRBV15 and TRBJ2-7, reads DAMVIQNPRYQVTQFGKPVTLSCSQTLNHNVMYWYQQKSSQAPKLLFHYYDKDFNNEADTPDNFQSRRPNTSFCFLDIRSPGLGDTAMYLCATSPRTSVYEQYFGPGTRLTVT.

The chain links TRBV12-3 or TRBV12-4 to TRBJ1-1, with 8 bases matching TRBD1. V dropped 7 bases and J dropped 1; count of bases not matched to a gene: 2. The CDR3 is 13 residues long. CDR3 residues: CASTDRGNTEAFF. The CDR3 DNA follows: TGTGCCAGCACTGACAGGGGGAACACTGAAGCTTTCTTT.

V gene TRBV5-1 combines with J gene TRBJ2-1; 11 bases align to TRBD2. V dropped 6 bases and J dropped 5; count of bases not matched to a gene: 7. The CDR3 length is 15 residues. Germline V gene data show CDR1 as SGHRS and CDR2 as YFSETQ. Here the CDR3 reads CASTSVTSGNNEQFF. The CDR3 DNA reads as TGCGCCAGCACCTCCGTGACTAGCGGGAACAATGAGCAGTTCTTC. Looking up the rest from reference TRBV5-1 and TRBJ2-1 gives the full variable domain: KAGVTQTPRYLIKTRGQQVTLSCSPISGHRSVSWYQQTPGQGLQFLFEYFSETQRNKGNFPGRFSGRQFSNSRSEMNVSTLELGDSALYLCASTSVTSGNNEQFFGPGTRLTVL.

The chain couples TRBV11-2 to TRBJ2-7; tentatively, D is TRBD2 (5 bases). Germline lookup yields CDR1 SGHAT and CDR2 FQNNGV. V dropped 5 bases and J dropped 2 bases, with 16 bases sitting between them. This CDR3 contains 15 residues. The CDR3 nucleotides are TGTGCCAGCAGCGTCAATCGGGGTACCGCCTACGAGCAGTACTTC. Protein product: CASSVNRGTAYEQYF.

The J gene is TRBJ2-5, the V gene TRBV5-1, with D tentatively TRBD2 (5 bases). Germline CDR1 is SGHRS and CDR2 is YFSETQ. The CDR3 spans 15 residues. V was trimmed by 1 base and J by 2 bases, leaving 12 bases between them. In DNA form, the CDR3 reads TGCGCCAGCAGCTTGAGGACCGGGGTTCAAGAGACCCAGTACTTC. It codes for CASSLRTGVQETQYF. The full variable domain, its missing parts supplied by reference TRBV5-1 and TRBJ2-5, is KAGVTQTPRYLIKTRGQQVTLSCSPISGHRSVSWYQQTPGQGLQFLFEYFSETQRNKGNFPGRFSGRQFSNSRSEMNVSTLELGDSALYLCASSLRTGVQETQYFGPGTRLLVL.

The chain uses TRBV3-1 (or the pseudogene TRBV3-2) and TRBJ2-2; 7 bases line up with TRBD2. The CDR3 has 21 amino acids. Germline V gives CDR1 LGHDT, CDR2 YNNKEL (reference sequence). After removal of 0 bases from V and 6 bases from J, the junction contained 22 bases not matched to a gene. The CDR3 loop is CASSQDRQRGVGEGLSGELFF. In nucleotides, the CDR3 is TGTGCCAGCAGCCAAGATCGGCAGCGGGGAGTGGGTGAAGGGTTATCCGGGGAGCTGTTTTTT.

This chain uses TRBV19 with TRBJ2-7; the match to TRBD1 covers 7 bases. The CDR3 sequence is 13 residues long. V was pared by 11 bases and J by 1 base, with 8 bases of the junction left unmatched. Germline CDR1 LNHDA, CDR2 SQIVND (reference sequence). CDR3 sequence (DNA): TGTGCCCCCCACCCGGGACAGTCCTACGAGCAGTACTTC. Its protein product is CAPHPGQSYEQYF.

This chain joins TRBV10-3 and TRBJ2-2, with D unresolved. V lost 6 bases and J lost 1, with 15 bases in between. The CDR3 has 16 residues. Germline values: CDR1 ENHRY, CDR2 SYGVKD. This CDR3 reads CAISATPTKNTGELFF. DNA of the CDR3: TGTGCCATCAGCGCGACTCCAACCAAGAACACCGGGGAGCTGTTTTTT.